This record covers a single TCR beta chain. Antigen: not known. This entry is derived from a study of molecular identifiers for immune sequencing clone quantification. General study findings and limits: Jurkat TCR RNA spiked in from one cell (amid 800,000 to 1,000,000 naive cells) was reportedly detectable. Clones exceeding 20 RNA copies carried over 98% of effector molecules but under 1% of naive-cell molecules. Sizes of highly expanded clones could be underestimated through identical TCRs sharing a barcode.

Bulk TCR libraries were made with methods that had been previously described and with listed TCR primers. TCRdb called the PCR reads again in MiXCR, with one record for every CDR3 protein. Here the sample spans 350,000 or so distinct CDR3 sequences, over 20% being singletons. The CDR3 is 16 residues long. J gave up 0 bases and V 2 bases, and 2 bases lay outside the gene matches. The receptor was isolated from a human donor in good health. Some libraries in this study had Jurkat cell RNA spiked in. The chain recombines TRBV12-3 or TRBV12-4 with TRBJ2-3; 10 nucleotides agree with TRBD2. The source material was naive CD8+ T cells from blood, with Jurkat cell RNA spiked in. Documented subset: FACS-sorted CD8+CD4-CCR7+CD45RA+ naive T cells. The CDR3 here is CASSLLAGVSTDTQYF. The CDR3 bases are TGTGCCAGCAGTTTACTAGCGGGGGTTAGCACAGATACGCAGTATTTT.